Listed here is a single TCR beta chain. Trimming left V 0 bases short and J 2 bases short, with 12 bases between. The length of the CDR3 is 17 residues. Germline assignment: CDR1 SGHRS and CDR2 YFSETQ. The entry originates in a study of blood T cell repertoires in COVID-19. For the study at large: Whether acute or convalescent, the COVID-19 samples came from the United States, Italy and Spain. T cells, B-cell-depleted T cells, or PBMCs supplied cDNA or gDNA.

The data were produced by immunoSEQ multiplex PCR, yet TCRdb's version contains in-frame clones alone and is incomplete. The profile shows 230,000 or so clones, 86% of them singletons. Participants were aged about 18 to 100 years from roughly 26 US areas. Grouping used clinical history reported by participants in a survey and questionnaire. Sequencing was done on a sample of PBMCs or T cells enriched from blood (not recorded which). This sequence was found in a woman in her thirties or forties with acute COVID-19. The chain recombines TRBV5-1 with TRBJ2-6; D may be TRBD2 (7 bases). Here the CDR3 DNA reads TGCGCCAGCAGCTTGGAGAGGGGGGGCCCTGGGGCCAACGTCCTGACTTTC. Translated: CASSLERGGPGANVLTF.